This T cell receptor beta chain comes out of a study of identifying expanded T cells in peripheral blood. Study results and caveats: Across healthy donors, higher total template counts meant significantly greater roughly 2-week count variance. Technical replicates showed approximately 1.2 changed clones; two weeks about 16.4; four weeks 19.

Sequenced by immunoSEQ multiplex PCR; TCRdb stores in-frame clones only, minus some. This table holds under 90,000 clones, approximately 89% found once. With regard to this clone: Its antigen is not known.

Collection occurred without any documented infections or immune events in donors. Trimming shortened V by 2 bases and J by 2 bases, and 10 bases separated the two germline ends. The CDR3 is 14 amino acids. CDR1 and CDR2 (germline): ENHRY, SYGVKD. This rearrangement joins TRBV10-3 to TRBJ2-7; tentatively, D is TRBD1 (5 bases). Sequencing input: blood. This clonotype was obtained from a person aged 18 to 75 in good health. CDR3 residues: CAISETGFPYEQYF. The CDR3 bases are TGTGCCATCAGTGAGACAGGTTTCCCCTACGAGCAGTACTTC.